This entry features one T cell receptor beta chain sequence. This entry is derived from a study of blood T cell repertoires in COVID-19. V lost 4 bases to trimming and J lost 5 bases, with 12 bases between them. The CDR3 has 13 amino acids. Per the germline V gene, CDR1 is SGHNT and CDR2 is YYREEE (reference sequence). Sequenced by immunoSEQ multiplex PCR; TCRdb stores in-frame clones only, minus some. The sample yields about 170,000 clones, 86% seen once. This chain links TRBV5-4 with TRBJ2-5; D possibly corresponds to TRBD2 (5 bases). Sequencing was carried out using peripheral blood. The receptor's source is a man between 65 and 85 years old with acute or convalescent COVID-19. The CDR3 spells CASSGGQRETQYF. CDR3 bases: TGTGCCAGCAGCGGCGGGCAGAGGGAGACCCAGTACTTC.